The 16 T cell receptor beta chains in this list originate from one sample, sequenced in a study of identical twins. TCRdb analysed the 5' RACE reads with MiXCR anew, one entry per CDR3 protein. The sample holds around 670,000 distinct CDR3 sequences, 5.5% to 6.5% seen once. What was sequenced was naive T cells sorted from blood. All receptors derive from a man aged 18 to 30 in good health.

This clonotype was picked up a small number of times. This chain joins TRBV4-2 and TRBJ2-7; 9 bases match TRBD2. The CDR3 spans 18 residues. J was trimmed by 4 bases and V by 0 bases; bases with no gene match: 13. Germline values: CDR1 LGHNA, CDR2 YNFKEQ. CDR3 DNA: TGTGCCAGCAGCCAAGATGACCCCTCTAGCGGGACCTGGTACGAGCAGTACTTC. Its protein product is CASSQDDPSSGTWYEQYF.

V and J are TRBV7-2 and TRBJ2-7, with unresolved D. This CDR3 contains 14 residues. Germline CDR1 SGHTA, CDR2 FQGNSA. With 1 base removed from V and 2 bases from J, the gap between germline ends came to 9 bases. CDR3 in DNA: TGTGCCAGCAGCTTAGTGGAAAGTACCTACGAGCAGTACTTC. Its protein is CASSLVESTYEQYF.

With regard to this clonotype: A clone one base away is much larger, so this may be a read error. This chain uses TRBV7-9 with TRBJ2-4; D is uncertain. Germline CDR1 SEHNR, CDR2 FQNEAQ (reference sequence). The V end was cut by 2 bases, the J end by 0 bases, with 11 bases between. CDR3 length: 16 amino acids. CDR3 sequence reads: CASSLSSTVAKNIQYF. The CDR3 DNA reads TGTGCCAGCAGCTTATCATCGACCGTAGCCAAAAACATTCAGTACTTC. Full variable domain (rest looked up from reference TRBV7-9 and TRBJ2-4): DTGVSQNPRHKITKRGQNVTFRCDPISEHNRLYWYRQTLGQGPEFLTYFQNEAQLEKSRLLSDRFSAERPKGSFSTLEIQRTEQGDSAMYLCASSLSSTVAKNIQYFGAGTRLSVL.

This clonotype has at least ten counts. This chain links TRBV20-1 with TRBJ1-5; possibly TRBD1 for D (6 bases). The V gene's germline CDR1 is DFQATT and CDR2 SNEGSKA (reference sequence). CDR3 size: 12 residues. V was clipped by 2 bases and J by 6 bases, with 8 bases between them. CDR3 nucleotides: TGCAGTGCTAGAACAGGGAGTCAGCCCCAGCATTTT. Amino acids: CSARTGSQPQHF.

In its sample, this clonotype was seen many times. The rearrangement joins TRBV3-1 to TRBJ2-1, with 11 positions matching TRBD2. Germline CDR1 and CDR2: LGHDT and YNNKEL (reference sequence). With 1 base clipped from V and 4 bases from J, the junction kept 6 bases outside the gene matches. The CDR3 sequence is 17 residues long. The CDR3 loop reads CASSQVTSGTVYNEQFF. The CDR3 coding sequence is TGTGCCAGCAGCCAAGTGACTAGCGGGACTGTGTACAATGAGCAGTTCTTC.

This clonotype was seen only a few times. The CDR3 nucleotides are TGTGCCAGCAGCTTACTAGCGGGAGGGAGATATGAGCAGTTCTTC. Protein product: CASSLLAGGRYEQFF. The rearrangement joins TRBV6-2 or TRBV6-3 to TRBJ2-1, with 13 bases identical to TRBD2. Germline-derived CDR1 and CDR2 are MNHEY and SVGEGT. V trimming: 6 bases; J trimming: 8 bases; junction bases outside the gene matches: 7. The CDR3 loop spans 15 amino acids.

The gene calls are TRBV3-1 and TRBJ2-3; the D is unclear. Looked up from germline, CDR1 is LGHDT and CDR2 is YNNKEL (reference sequence). Trimming removed 3 bases from V and 5 bases from J, with 9 bases in between. The CDR3 is 13 amino acids. CDR3 residues: CASSHRSGDTQYF. As DNA, the CDR3 is TGTGCCAGCAGCCATAGATCAGGAGATACGCAGTATTTT.

The V and J genes are TRBV5-1 and TRBJ2-5, with TRBD2 matching 8 bases. Germline V gene lookup returns CDR1 SGHRS and CDR2 YFSETQ. The CDR3 covers 14 residues. V shed 6 bases, J shed 3 bases, and the junction held 7 bases outside the gene matches. Here the CDR3 DNA reads TGCGCCAGCAACATGCTCGGGGGGGAAGAGACCCAGTACTTC. Its protein product is CASNMLGGEETQYF.

This rearrangement joins TRBV5-4 to TRBJ1-1; perhaps TRBD1 as D (5 bases). Germline CDR1 and CDR2: SGHNT and YYREEE (reference sequence). The CDR3 covers 13 residues. V lost 7 bases to trimming and J lost 3 bases, with 13 bases between them. CDR3 in amino acids: CASVGRDDTEAFF. CDR3 DNA: TGTGCCAGCGTTGGCAGGGACGACACTGAAGCTTTCTTT.

This clonotype showed up many times. This sequence joins TRBV6-5 and TRBJ2-5; TRBD2 is a possible D gene (5 bases). Per germline, CDR1 MNHEY and CDR2 SVGAGI. The CDR3 has 15 amino acids. Trimming shortened V by 2 bases and J by 0 bases, and 10 bases separated the two germline ends. CDR3 DNA: TGTGCCAGCAGTTACACGGACGGGAACCAAGAGACCCAGTACTTC. This codes for CASSYTDGNQETQYF.

V is TRBV2 and J is TRBJ2-7, with D unresolved. CDR3 length equals 13 residues. Germline V gene lookup returns CDR1 SNHLY and CDR2 FYNNEI. V lost 7 bases, J lost 7 bases, and 17 bases lay in between. DNA of the CDR3: TGTGCCAGCACGGCAGCTGAGATGTGGGAGCAGTACGTC. Protein sequence: CASTAAEMWEQYV.

This clonotype has more than one count but fewer than ten. The CDR3 sequence is CAQEGLPPGEQYF. CDR3 coding DNA: TGCGCCCAAGAGGGACTCCCCCCCGGGGAGCAGTACTTC. The J gene is TRBJ2-7, the V gene TRBV5-1; tentatively, D is TRBD2 (6 bases). V was pared by 10 bases and J by 7 bases, with 21 bases between. This CDR3 has 13 residues. Germline values: CDR1 SGHRS, CDR2 YFSETQ.

In this sample, this clonotype turned up many times. This chain connects TRBV20-1 to TRBJ2-7, with 8 bases identical to TRBD1. Per germline, CDR1 DFQATT and CDR2 SNEGSKA (reference sequence). The CDR3 is 14 residues long. The ends lost 0 bases at V and 2 bases at J; junction bases unmatched: 3. CDR3 amino acids: CSARDRGQTYEQYF. The DNA for the CDR3 is TGCAGTGCTAGAGACAGGGGGCAGACCTACGAGCAGTACTTC.

This CDR3 is CAISAGGGSSSSYNSPLHF. As DNA, the CDR3 is TGTGCCATCAGTGCGGGTGGGGGCAGTTCTAGCTCCTATAATTCACCCCTCCACTTT. The V and J genes are TRBV10-3 and TRBJ1-6, with a tentative D call TRBD1 (6 bases). The CDR3 extends over 19 amino acids. Between the trimmed V and J ends, which lost 4 bases and 0 bases, there was a span of 19 bases. The germline V gene has CDR1 ENHRY and CDR2 SYGVKD.

This clonotype was counted many times. The gene calls are TRBV7-8 and TRBJ2-7; D gene uncertain. The CDR3 totals 13 residues. Trimming took off 1 base at V and 3 bases at J, with 7 bases between the two ends. The germline CDR1 and CDR2 sequences are SGHVS and FQNEAQ. The CDR3 is CASSLVSSYEQYF. The CDR3 DNA reads TGTGCCAGCAGCTTAGTTTCGAGCTACGAGCAGTACTTC.

This clonotype turned up a few times. The V and J genes are TRBV24-1 and TRBJ2-1; D unclear. CDR1 is KGHDR, CDR2 SFDVKD, per germline. CDR3 length: 15 residues. The V end was cut by 5 bases, the J end by 9 bases, with 19 bases between. This chain's CDR3 is CATSGALEPHGEQFF. Here the CDR3 DNA reads TGTGCCACCAGTGGGGCATTGGAGCCGCACGGTGAGCAGTTCTTC.